The next 5 T cell receptor beta chains were all read from a single sample in a study of T cell responses to AZD1222 COVID-19 vaccine. The data were produced by immunoSEQ multiplex PCR, yet TCRdb's version contains in-frame clones alone and is incomplete. This sample has about 130,000 clones, with roughly 85% found just once. The specimen was peripheral blood, collected 28 days after the second AZD1222 dose. Source of these receptors: an adult who received the AZD1222 COVID-19 vaccine.

V and J are TRBV7-9 and TRBJ1-1; no reliable D call. Germline CDR1 SEHNR, CDR2 FQNEAQ (reference sequence). The CDR3 is 14 residues long. V was pared by 2 bases and J by 2 bases, with 9 bases between. The CDR3 here is CASSLLFPNTEAFF. CDR3 nucleotide sequence: TGTGCCAGCAGCTTATTATTCCCCAACACTGAAGCTTTCTTT.

In this sample, this clone turned up once. V gene TRBV9 combines with J gene TRBJ2-2; TRBD1 agrees at 7 bases. CDR3 size: 14 residues. The V segment lost 3 bases and the J segment 3 bases; nucleotides outside the gene matches: 2. The germline V gene encodes CDR1 SGDLS and CDR2 YYNGEE. The CDR3 DNA reads as TGTGCCAGCAGCGAGGGGGCGGACACCGGGGAGCTGTTTTTT. Translating it yields CASSEGADTGELFF.

V usage is TRBV5-1 and J usage is TRBJ2-5; tentative D call: TRBD2 (5 bases). CDR3 length equals 14 residues. CDR1 and CDR2 (germline): SGHRS, YFSETQ. Trimming stripped 4 bases from V and 5 bases from J, with 15 bases between. CDR3 protein: CASSPQRGWETQYF. In DNA, the CDR3 is TGCGCCAGCAGCCCACAACGGGGATGGGAGACCCAGTACTTC.

This clone is a singleton in its sample. This chain joins TRBV6-6 and TRBJ1-2; 8 bases agree with TRBD1. With 5 bases clipped from V and 4 bases from J, the junction kept 15 bases outside the gene matches. This CDR3 has 17 amino acids. Germline-derived CDR1 and CDR2 are MNHNY and SVGAGI (reference sequence). CDR3: CASSPPGQAVSLYGYTF. The CDR3 nucleotides are TGTGCCAGCAGTCCGCCGGGACAGGCCGTTTCTCTCTATGGCTACACCTTC.

The rearrangement links TRBV3-1 (or the pseudogene TRBV3-2) to TRBJ1-3; D is ambiguous. V was shortened by 5 bases and J by 9 bases, with 8 bases between the two germline ends. The CDR3 spans 11 residues. The germline V gene encodes CDR1 LGHDT and CDR2 YNNKEL (reference sequence). The CDR3 coding sequence is TGTGCCAGCAGCTCCGCTGGCACCATATATTTT. Residues: CASSSAGTIYF.